This T cell receptor beta chain was sequenced for a study of shared T cell receptors in the human thymus. CDR1 and CDR2 (germline): MGHRA, YSYEKL. Trimming took 1 base from V and 3 from J, leaving 13 bases between them. The CDR3 contains 16 residues. Produced via immunoSEQ multiplex PCR; TCRdb's table is partial and in-frame only. The sample consists of hundreds of thousands of clones, approximately 88% of them appearing once. The sample also formed part of further work on human thymus T cells. That paper states: Overlap was high between thymic repertoires from unrelated individuals, as reported in related research.

The clonotype originates from a boy under two years old with a congenital heart defect. The chain carries TRBV4-1 and TRBJ2-1, with D maybe TRBD2 (6 bases). The source material was thymocytes. The CDR3 loop reads CASSQVKGLHYNEQFF. The DNA for the CDR3 is TGCGCCAGCAGCCAAGTTAAAGGACTACACTACAATGAGCAGTTCTTC.